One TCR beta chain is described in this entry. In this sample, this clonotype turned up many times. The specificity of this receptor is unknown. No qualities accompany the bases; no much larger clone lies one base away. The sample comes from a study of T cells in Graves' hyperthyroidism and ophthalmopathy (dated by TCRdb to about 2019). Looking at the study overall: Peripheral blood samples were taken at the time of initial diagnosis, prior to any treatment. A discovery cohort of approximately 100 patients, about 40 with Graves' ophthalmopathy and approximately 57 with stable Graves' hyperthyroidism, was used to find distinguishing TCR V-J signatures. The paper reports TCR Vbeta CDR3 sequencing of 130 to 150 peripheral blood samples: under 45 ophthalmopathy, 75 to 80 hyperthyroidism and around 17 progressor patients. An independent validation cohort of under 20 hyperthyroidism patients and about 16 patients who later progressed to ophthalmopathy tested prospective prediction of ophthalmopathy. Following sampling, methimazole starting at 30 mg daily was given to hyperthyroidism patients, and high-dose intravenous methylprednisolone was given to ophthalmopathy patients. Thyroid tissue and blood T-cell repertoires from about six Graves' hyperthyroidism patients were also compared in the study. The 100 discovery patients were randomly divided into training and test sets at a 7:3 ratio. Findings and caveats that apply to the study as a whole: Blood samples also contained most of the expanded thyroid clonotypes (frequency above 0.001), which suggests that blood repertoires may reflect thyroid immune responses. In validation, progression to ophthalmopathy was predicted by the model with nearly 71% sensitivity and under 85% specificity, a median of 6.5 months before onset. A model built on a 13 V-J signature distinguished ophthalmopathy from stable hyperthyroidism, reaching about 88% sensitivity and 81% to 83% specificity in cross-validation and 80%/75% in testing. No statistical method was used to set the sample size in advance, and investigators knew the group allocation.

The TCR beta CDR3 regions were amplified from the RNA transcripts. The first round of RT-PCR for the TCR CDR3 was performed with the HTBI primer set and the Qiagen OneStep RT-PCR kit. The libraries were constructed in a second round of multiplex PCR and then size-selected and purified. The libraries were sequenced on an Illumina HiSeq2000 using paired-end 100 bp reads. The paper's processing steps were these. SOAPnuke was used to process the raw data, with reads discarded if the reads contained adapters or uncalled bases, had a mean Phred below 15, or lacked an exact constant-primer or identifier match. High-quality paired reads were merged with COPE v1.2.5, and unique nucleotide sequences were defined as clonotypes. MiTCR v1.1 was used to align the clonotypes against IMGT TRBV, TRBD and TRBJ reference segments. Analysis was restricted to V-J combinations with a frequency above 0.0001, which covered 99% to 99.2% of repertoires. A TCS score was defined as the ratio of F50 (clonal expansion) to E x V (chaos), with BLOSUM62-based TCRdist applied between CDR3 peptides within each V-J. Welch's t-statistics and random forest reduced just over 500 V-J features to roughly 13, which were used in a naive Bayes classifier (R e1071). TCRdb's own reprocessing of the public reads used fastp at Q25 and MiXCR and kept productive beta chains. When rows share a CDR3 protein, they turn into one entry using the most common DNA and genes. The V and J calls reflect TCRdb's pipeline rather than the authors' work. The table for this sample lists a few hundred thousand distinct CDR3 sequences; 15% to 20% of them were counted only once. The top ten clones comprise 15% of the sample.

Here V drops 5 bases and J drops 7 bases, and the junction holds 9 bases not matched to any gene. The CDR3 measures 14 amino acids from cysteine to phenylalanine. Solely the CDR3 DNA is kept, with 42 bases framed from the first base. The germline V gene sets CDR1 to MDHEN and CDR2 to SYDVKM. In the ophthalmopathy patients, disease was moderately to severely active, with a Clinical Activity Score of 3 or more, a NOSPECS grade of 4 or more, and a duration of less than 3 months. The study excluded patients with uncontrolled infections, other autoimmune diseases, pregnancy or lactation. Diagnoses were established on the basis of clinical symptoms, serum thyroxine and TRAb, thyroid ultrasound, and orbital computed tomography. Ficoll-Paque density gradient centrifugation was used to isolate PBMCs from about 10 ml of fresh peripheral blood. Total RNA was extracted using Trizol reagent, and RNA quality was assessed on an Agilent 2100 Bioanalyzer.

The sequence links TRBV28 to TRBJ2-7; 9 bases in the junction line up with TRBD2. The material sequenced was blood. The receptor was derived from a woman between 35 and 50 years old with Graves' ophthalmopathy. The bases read TGTGCCAGCAGTCCCCGGCGGGAGGGAGGAGAGCAGTACTTC. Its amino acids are CASSPRREGGEQYF.